These 5 T cell receptor beta chains were all obtained from the same sample, sequenced in a study of T-cell memory formation after mild COVID-19. TCRdb reprocessed the 5' RACE reads via MiXCR and lists one record per CDR3 protein. The table has about 340,000 distinct CDR3 sequences, 20% to 25% seen once. Sequenced: PBMCs or a T cell subset sorted from them (not recorded which). Source of these receptors: an adult woman who had mild COVID-19 (a few samples of this study predate the infection). Cell type and time point are not known.

The chain carries TRBV24-1 and TRBJ2-5, with 8 nucleotides matching TRBD1. V trimming: 3 bases; J trimming: 4 bases; junction bases outside the gene matches: 6. Germline CDR1 and CDR2: KGHDR and SFDVKD. The CDR3 sequence is 15 residues long. The CDR3, as DNA: TGTGCCACCAGTGATGCAGGGGGCGCGGGAGAGACCCAGTACTTC. Residues: CATSDAGGAGETQYF.

The rearrangement uses TRBV6-2 or TRBV6-3 and TRBJ2-1; 16 bases are a match to TRBD2. In germline, CDR1 is MNHEY, CDR2 SVGEGT. The length of the CDR3 is 18 residues. The junction had 9 bases not matched to a gene; V was cut back by 6 bases and J by 4 bases. The CDR3 spells CASRPGLAGGPTYNEQFF. CDR3 nucleotide sequence: TGTGCCAGCAGGCCGGGACTAGCGGGAGGGCCAACATACAATGAGCAGTTCTTC.

This clonotype was seen a handful of times. The V call is TRBV7-2, the J call TRBJ1-5; no firm D call. This CDR3 has 13 amino acids. V dropped 3 bases and J dropped 4 bases, with 7 bases sitting between them. CDR1 is SGHTA, CDR2 FQGNSA, per germline. CDR3 loop: CASSLRRNQPQHF. The CDR3 DNA reads TGTGCCAGCAGCTTGAGAAGAAATCAGCCCCAGCATTTT.

The chain links TRBV20-1 to TRBJ2-2, with TRBD2 matching over 11 bases. Germline loops: CDR1 DFQATT, CDR2 SNEGSKA (reference sequence). CDR3 length: 15 residues. The trim removed 2 bases at V and 4 bases at J, leaving 3 bases unmatched. CDR3 bases: TGCAGTGCTAGAACTAGCGGGAGTGCCACCGGGGAGCTGTTTTTT. It specifies CSARTSGSATGELFF.

This chain links TRBV11-1 with TRBJ2-2; 13 bases fit TRBD2. The trim removed 4 bases at V and 6 bases at J, leaving 2 bases unmatched. Per the germline V gene, CDR1 is SGHAT and CDR2 is FQDESV (reference sequence). The CDR3 length is 15 residues. The CDR3 region has the DNA TGTGCCAGCAGCTCTACTAGCGGGAGGGCCGGGGAGCTGTTTTTT. It translates to CASSSTSGRAGELFF.